This is a list of T cell receptor beta chains from one sample in a study of blood T cells in healthy people across ages. A single record per CDR3 protein comes from TCRdb applying MiXCR to the 5' RACE reads. The sample lists about 730,000 distinct CDR3 sequences, approximately 43% occurring once. The source material was blood. The receptors originated from a woman aged 60-75 years in good health. CDR3s include the opening cysteine and the closing phenylalanine or tryptophan. A D gene is named only where the DNA matches it firmly. Clone size is given for some rows only: seen once, a few or many times, or a class if the clone is expanded.

j_call: TRBJ2-1; v_call: TRBV27; d_call: TRBD1; clone_size: few; cdr3_nt: TGTGCCAGCAGCTCCGCAGGGGGAACTTTTAACTCCTACAATGAGCAGTTCTTC; cdr3_aa: CASSSAGGTFNSYNEQFF
j_call: TRBJ1-2; v_call: TRBV27; d_call: .; clone_size: .; cdr3_nt: TGTGCCAGCAGTACGGGCACAGGAGACTATGGCTACACCTTC; cdr3_aa: CASSTGTGDYGYTF
j_call: TRBJ2-7; v_call: TRBV3-1; d_call: TRBD1; clone_size: .; cdr3_nt: TGTGCCAGCAGCCACACCAACGCAGGGGGAACCTACGAGCAGTACTTC; cdr3_aa: CASSHTNAGGTYEQYF
j_call: TRBJ1-2; v_call: TRBV9; d_call: TRBD1; clone_size: few; cdr3_nt: TGTGCCAGCAGCGTCTCGGACAGGGCGGGGGGCTACACCTTC; cdr3_aa: CASSVSDRAGGYTF
j_call: TRBJ2-7; v_call: TRBV29-1; d_call: .; clone_size: few; cdr3_nt: TGCAGCGTTGTTGGTGCCTACGAGCAGTACTTC; cdr3_aa: CSVVGAYEQYF
j_call: TRBJ2-4; v_call: TRBV6-6; d_call: .; clone_size: .; cdr3_nt: TGTGCCAGCACCGACGGAAACATTCAGTACTTC; cdr3_aa: CASTDGNIQYF
j_call: TRBJ2-1; v_call: TRBV20-1; d_call: TRBD2; clone_size: .; cdr3_nt: TGCAGTGCTAGTACTAGCGGGGGGAAGTATGAGCAGTTCTTC; cdr3_aa: CSASTSGGKYEQFF
j_call: TRBJ2-7; v_call: TRBV7-8; d_call: .; clone_size: few; cdr3_nt: TGTGCCAGCAGACGGCAACAGGGCCCATACGAGCAGTACTTC; cdr3_aa: CASRRQQGPYEQYF
j_call: TRBJ1-4; v_call: TRBV12-3/TRBV12-4; d_call: TRBD1; clone_size: .; cdr3_nt: TGTGCCACCAAACGACAGGGGGCTGGGGGTGAAAGACTGTTTTTT; cdr3_aa: CATKRQGAGGERLFF
j_call: TRBJ2-1; v_call: TRBV3-1; d_call: .; clone_size: many; cdr3_nt: TGTGCCAGCAGCCAAGATCCTAGCTGGCAGTTCTTC; cdr3_aa: CASSQDPSWQFF
j_call: TRBJ2-3; v_call: TRBV14; d_call: .; clone_size: .; cdr3_nt: TGTGCCAGCAGCCGACGGTACACAGATACGCAGTATTTT; cdr3_aa: CASSRRYTDTQYF
j_call: TRBJ2-1; v_call: TRBV27; d_call: .; clone_size: .; cdr3_nt: TGTGCCACTACCCTAAGCGGGCCTTACAATGAGCAGTTCTTC; cdr3_aa: CATTLSGPYNEQFF
j_call: TRBJ2-5; v_call: TRBV9; d_call: TRBD2; clone_size: .; cdr3_nt: TGTGCCAGCAGCGTAGTAGCGGGGGAAGAGACCCAGTACTTC; cdr3_aa: CASSVVAGEETQYF
j_call: TRBJ2-2; v_call: TRBV9; d_call: .; clone_size: few; cdr3_nt: TGTGCCAGCAGCGTAGATGGGAACACCGGGGAGCTGTTTTTT; cdr3_aa: CASSVDGNTGELFF
j_call: TRBJ2-7; v_call: TRBV9; d_call: TRBD1; clone_size: .; cdr3_nt: TGTGCCAGCAGCGCCGGCGGACAGGGCGAGCAGTACTTC; cdr3_aa: CASSAGGQGEQYF
j_call: TRBJ1-3; v_call: TRBV12-3/TRBV12-4; d_call: .; clone_size: once; cdr3_nt: TGTGCCAGCAGCCCCAACCTAGGGGCTGGAAACACCATATATTTT; cdr3_aa: CASSPNLGAGNTIYF
j_call: TRBJ1-1; v_call: TRBV6-5; d_call: .; clone_size: .; cdr3_nt: TGTGCCAGCAGTTACTTGTCAGGGGCCGTGAACACTGAAGCTTTCTTT; cdr3_aa: CASSYLSGAVNTEAFF
j_call: TRBJ2-5; v_call: TRBV4-1; d_call: .; clone_size: few; cdr3_nt: TGCGCCAGCAGCCAAGACAGGGGTAGACAAGAGACCCAGTACTTC; cdr3_aa: CASSQDRGRQETQYF
j_call: TRBJ2-3; v_call: TRBV9; d_call: TRBD2; clone_size: .; cdr3_nt: TGTGCCAGCAGCGTAGACGCGGGGGTGAGCACAGATACGCAGTATTTT; cdr3_aa: CASSVDAGVSTDTQYF
j_call: TRBJ2-6; v_call: TRBV20-1; d_call: .; clone_size: few; cdr3_nt: TGCAGTGCTAGGAACCTGAACGTCCTGACTTTC; cdr3_aa: CSARNLNVLTF
j_call: TRBJ2-4; v_call: TRBV10-3; d_call: .; clone_size: .; cdr3_nt: TGTGCCATCAGTGAGTCGGGGCAGAAAAACATTCAGTACTTC; cdr3_aa: CAISESGQKNIQYF
j_call: TRBJ2-1; v_call: TRBV28; d_call: .; clone_size: .; cdr3_nt: TGTGCCAGCAGTGCGGGTAAGCAGAATGAGCAGTTCTTC; cdr3_aa: CASSAGKQNEQFF
j_call: TRBJ2-7; v_call: TRBV27; d_call: .; clone_size: few; cdr3_nt: TGTGCCAGCAGTTCCCTGACACATTCCTACGAGCAGTACTTC; cdr3_aa: CASSSLTHSYEQYF
j_call: TRBJ2-5; v_call: TRBV5-6; d_call: .; clone_size: .; cdr3_nt: TGTGCCAGCAATATTAAGGGCCAAGAGACCCAGTACTTC; cdr3_aa: CASNIKGQETQYF
j_call: TRBJ2-3; v_call: TRBV12-3/TRBV12-4; d_call: TRBD2; clone_size: .; cdr3_nt: TGTGCCAGCAGCCCAGGGACTAGCGCCAGCACAGATACGCAGTATTTT; cdr3_aa: CASSPGTSASTDTQYF
j_call: TRBJ2-7; v_call: TRBV7-9; d_call: .; clone_size: .; cdr3_nt: TGTGCCAGCAGCGTAGAAGGCAGGGCCGAGCAGTACTTC; cdr3_aa: CASSVEGRAEQYF
j_call: TRBJ1-6; v_call: TRBV12-3/TRBV12-4; d_call: .; clone_size: many; cdr3_nt: TGTGCCAGCAGTTCCCGGACGGCCAATTCACCCCTCCACTTT; cdr3_aa: CASSSRTANSPLHF
j_call: TRBJ2-5; v_call: TRBV7-3; d_call: TRBD2; clone_size: .; cdr3_nt: TGTGCCAGCAGCTCTGGGACTAGCGGGGTTGAGACCCAGTACTTC; cdr3_aa: CASSSGTSGVETQYF
j_call: TRBJ2-2; v_call: TRBV28; d_call: .; clone_size: .; cdr3_nt: TGTGCCAGCGACTCCACGAACACCGGGGAGCTGTTTTTT; cdr3_aa: CASDSTNTGELFF
j_call: TRBJ1-2; v_call: TRBV20-1; d_call: .; clone_size: .; cdr3_nt: TGCAGTGCTAGGTGGGGACCCGGGGGCTACACCTTC; cdr3_aa: CSARWGPGGYTF
j_call: TRBJ2-5; v_call: TRBV10-2; d_call: .; clone_size: many; cdr3_nt: TGCGCCAGCAGTGAGTCCCAAGAGACCCAGTACTTC; cdr3_aa: CASSESQETQYF
j_call: TRBJ2-7; v_call: TRBV13; d_call: .; clone_size: few; cdr3_nt: TGTGCCAGCAGCTTGACAGATACCTACGAGCAGTACTTC; cdr3_aa: CASSLTDTYEQYF
j_call: TRBJ2-7; v_call: TRBV12-3/TRBV12-4; d_call: .; clone_size: .; cdr3_nt: TGTGCCAGCAGTTGGCAGGGACCCTACAATGAGCAGTACTTC; cdr3_aa: CASSWQGPYNEQYF
j_call: TRBJ2-1; v_call: TRBV4-2; d_call: .; clone_size: many; cdr3_nt: TGTGCCAGCAGCCAGGGTGCTTACAATGAGCAGTTCTTC; cdr3_aa: CASSQGAYNEQFF
j_call: TRBJ2-7; v_call: TRBV4-3; d_call: .; clone_size: many; cdr3_nt: TGCGCCAGCAGCCAAGGAATGGAGGGTGGCTACGAGCAGTACTTC; cdr3_aa: CASSQGMEGGYEQYF
j_call: TRBJ1-2; v_call: TRBV7-2; d_call: TRBD1; clone_size: many; cdr3_nt: TGTGCCAGCAGCTCGGGACAGGGTGATAGTGGCTACACCTTC; cdr3_aa: CASSSGQGDSGYTF
j_call: TRBJ2-7; v_call: TRBV29-1; d_call: TRBD1; clone_size: .; cdr3_nt: TGCAGCGTCCTCGATGGGACAGGGCTATACGAGCAGTACTTC; cdr3_aa: CSVLDGTGLYEQYF
j_call: TRBJ2-5; v_call: TRBV5-1; d_call: TRBD2; clone_size: .; cdr3_nt: TGCGCCAGCAGCTTACAAGCGGGAGAGCGAGAGACCCAGTACTTC; cdr3_aa: CASSLQAGERETQYF
j_call: TRBJ1-2; v_call: TRBV12-3/TRBV12-4; d_call: .; clone_size: .; cdr3_nt: TGTGCCAGCAGTTCTCGGACGGGGTATGGCTACACCTTC; cdr3_aa: CASSSRTGYGYTF
j_call: TRBJ2-2; v_call: TRBV20-1; d_call: .; clone_size: .; cdr3_nt: TGCAGTGCCCCCCTTCCGCGGGGAGGCGGGGAGCTGTTTTTT; cdr3_aa: CSAPLPRGGGELFF
j_call: TRBJ2-5; v_call: TRBV12-5; d_call: TRBD2; clone_size: few; cdr3_nt: TGTGCTAGTGGTTTGACTTCGGGGGGGCCAGAGACCCAGTACTTC; cdr3_aa: CASGLTSGGPETQYF
j_call: TRBJ2-5; v_call: TRBV20-1; d_call: TRBD2; clone_size: .; cdr3_nt: TGCAGTGCTAGTCCCGGGACTATCCAAGAGACCCAGTACTTC; cdr3_aa: CSASPGTIQETQYF
j_call: TRBJ2-5; v_call: TRBV3-1; d_call: .; clone_size: .; cdr3_nt: TGTGCCAGCAGCCACCTGAGGGAGACCCAGTACTTC; cdr3_aa: CASSHLRETQYF
j_call: TRBJ2-2; v_call: TRBV5-1; d_call: .; clone_size: many; cdr3_nt: TGCGCCAGCAGCCCGAACACCGGGGAGCTGTTTTTT; cdr3_aa: CASSPNTGELFF
j_call: TRBJ2-3; v_call: TRBV20-1; d_call: TRBD2; clone_size: .; cdr3_nt: TGCAGTGCTAGAGATCCGTGGCGGGAGCACACAGATACGCAGTATTTT; cdr3_aa: CSARDPWREHTDTQYF
j_call: TRBJ2-7; v_call: TRBV20-1; d_call: TRBD2; clone_size: .; cdr3_nt: TGCAGTGCTAGAGATCTACTAGCGGGGTCCCCCTACGAGCAGTACTTC; cdr3_aa: CSARDLLAGSPYEQYF
j_call: TRBJ2-1; v_call: TRBV28; d_call: .; clone_size: few; cdr3_nt: TGTGCCAGCAGTTTAGCAGGGCAAACTAGGGAGCAGTTCTTC; cdr3_aa: CASSLAGQTREQFF
j_call: TRBJ1-4; v_call: TRBV7-9; d_call: TRBD1; clone_size: many; cdr3_nt: TGTGCCAGCGGACAGGGGTTTGAAAAACTGTTTTTT; cdr3_aa: CASGQGFEKLFF